This note documents a single T cell receptor beta chain sequence. The data belong to a study of cytomegalovirus exposure and HLA in healthy donors. Study at large: Inside one of the first data releases sat tens of millions of unique TCRs taken from HLA-typed donors.

The PCR made use of 60 Vbeta and 13 Jbeta primers. TCRdb keeps only in-frame clones here, not all; method: immunoSEQ multiplex PCR. The sample has about 94,000 clones; 65% to 80% are singletons. Germline V gene data show CDR1 as SGHDT and CDR2 as YYEEEE. V dropped 0 bases and J dropped 2 bases, with 11 bases sitting between them. The CDR3 loop spans 15 amino acids. This rearrangement joins TRBV5-6 to TRBJ2-5; perhaps TRBD1 as D (5 bases). The source material was PBMCs. The sequence was collected from a man aged 40-49 years in good health and CMV-seropositive. The CDR3 bases are TGTGCCAGCAGCTTGGCCGTGACAGAACAAGAGACCCAGTACTTC. It is translated as CASSLAVTEQETQYF.